This is a list of T cell receptor beta chains from one sample in a study of T cell clonotyping in hematopoietic cell transplantation. Measured with immunoSEQ multiplex PCR; TCRdb has only the in-frame clones, and not every one. Of almost 20,000 clones in the sample, roughly 80% were seen once. The sequencing sample was made of peripheral blood mononuclear cells. The receptor source for this set is a man aged 60 to 75 in good health. Some clones in this sample may be carry-over from other donors' samples. CDR3s include the opening cysteine and the closing phenylalanine or tryptophan. D genes are given only for firm matches. Clone size, where shown, is once, few, many, or a class for clones that have expanded.

>15|-|TRBD1|TRBV5-1|TRBJ1-6
TGCGCCAGCAGCTCTGGAGACAGGGTGAATTCACCCCTCCACTTT
CASSSGDRVNSPLHF
>12|-|-|TRBV30|TRBJ2-1
TGTGCCTGGGATAGGACCTACAATGAGCAGTTCTTC
CAWDRTYNEQFF
>15|-|TRBD2|TRBV10-3|TRBJ2-7
TGTGCCATCAGGCAAGGACTAGAGGGGATCTACGAGCAGTACTTC
CAIRQGLEGIYEQYF
>18|-|TRBD1|TRBV6-1|TRBJ1-2
TGTGCCAGCAGTGGACTCGGGACAGGGGGCGGCTGGGGCTATGGCTACACCTTC
CASSGLGTGGGWGYGYTF
>16|-|-|TRBV6-1|TRBJ2-7
TGTGCCAGCAGTGACCTCCCAGGGCGGGTGAGGGACGAGCAGTACTTC
CASSDLPGRVRDEQYF
>17|-|-|TRBV19|TRBJ1-5
TGTGCCAGCAAGTCAGGGGAAGGAATATTGGGCAATCAGCCCCAGCATTTT
CASKSGEGILGNQPQHF
>16|-|-|TRBV30|TRBJ1-6
TGTGCCTGGAGTGTACCGGGGCAGGGGATCGTGTCACCCCTCCACTTT
CAWSVPGQGIVSPLHF
>16|-|-|TRBV4-1|TRBJ2-3
TGCGCCAGCAGCCAATCACCCTCGAAATGGGCAGATACGCAGTATTTT
CASSQSPSKWADTQYF
>14|few|-|TRBV6-1|TRBJ2-4
TGTGCCAGCAGTGAGGGGGACGGAGCAAATATTCAGTACTTC
CASSEGDGANIQYF
>12|-|-|TRBV7-9|TRBJ2-7
TGTGCCAGCAGGCCCGGAGGGAGCGAGCAGTACTTC
CASRPGGSEQYF
>12|-|-|TRBV29-1|TRBJ2-7
TGCAGCGTGATACAGGGTTCCTACGAGCAGTACTTC
CSVIQGSYEQYF
>16|once|TRBD1|TRBV5-4|TRBJ1-1
TGTGCCAGCAGCATTTGGACAGGGGGTGTGAAAACTGAAGCTTTCTTT
CASSIWTGGVKTEAFF
>15|-|TRBD1|TRBV28|TRBJ1-5
TGTGCCAGCAGGCGGACAGGGGGAGGCAATCAGCCCCAGCATTTT
CASRRTGGGNQPQHF
>21|-|-|TRBV7-6|TRBJ2-3
TGTGCCAGCAGCTTAGCGCGGGGGGTTGACAGGGCGGGCGACTTTTGCGATACGCAGTATTTT
CASSLARGVDRAGDFCDTQYF
>14|-|-|TRBV5-4|TRBJ1-2
TGTGCCAGCACCCTTCAGGGACCTAACTATGGCTACACCTTC
CASTLQGPNYGYTF
>13|-|-|TRBV7-2|TRBJ1-5
TGTGCCAGCAGCTTAGTACCTGAGCAGCCCCAGCATTTT
CASSLVPEQPQHF
>14|few|TRBD1|TRBV19|TRBJ1-1
TGTGCCAGTAGTATTGGGACAGGGAACACTGAAGCTTTCTTT
CASSIGTGNTEAFF